This T cell receptor (beta chain) was retrieved from a study of T cell repertoires in cytomegalovirus infection. Overall study context: Well-studied HLA-B-restricted epitopes and recently identified HLA-C-restricted epitopes of CMV were both used in the study. From public TCR beta signatures came an indication of both CMV infection and matching HLA type. Findings and limits, study-wide: Of the TCR beta families, the public ones yielded a cumulative frequency that identified carriers of CMV plus the relevant HLA. Dominating the ex vivo response were TCR beta clonotypes that were CMV-specific and HLA-C-restricted.

With regard to this clonotype: Its target is unknown.

Germline V gene data show CDR1 as MNHNS and CDR2 as SASEGT. Trimming removed 10 bases at V and 8 bases at J, with 20 bases between. The CDR3 length is 13 residues. TCRdb reprocessed the reads via MiXCR and lists one record per CDR3 protein. In the table there are approximately 990,000 distinct CDR3 sequences, around 32% of which are singletons. The receptor comes from a human donor in good health (CMV status not recorded). Some clones in this sample may be carry-over from other donors' samples. The sequencing here drew on cultured CD8+ T cells from PBMCs, taken from culture after CMV antigen stimulation. The chain links TRBV6-1 to TRBJ1-2; a possible D gene is TRBD1 (5 bases). The CDR3 protein is CATLQGRSEGYTF. The CDR3 DNA follows: TGTGCCACCCTCCAGGGACGTTCGGAAGGCTACACCTTC.